This section outlines one TCR beta chain sequence together with its context. This clone was found a few times. This clone's antigen is unknown. Base qualities were left out, and no much larger clone turns up one base away. These data come from a study of neoadjuvant nivolumab and ipilimumab in lung cancer (dated by TCRdb to 2018 to 2020). Looking at the study overall: Intravenous nivolumab was dosed at 3 mg/kg on days 1, 15 and 29, and in the combination arm ipilimumab 1 mg/kg was added on day 1 only. The major pathologic response (MPR) rate in the intention-to-treat population in each study arm was designated as the primary trial endpoint. A total of 40 to 45 patients with operable NSCLC were treated in the trial, with 23 randomized to nivolumab monotherapy and roughly 20 randomized to nivolumab plus ipilimumab. TCR repertoires in pretherapy (baseline) peripheral blood were compared with TCR repertoires in tumors resected at surgery after neoadjuvant immune checkpoint blockade. Matched pretherapy and resected tumor pairs were analyzed for seven patients, of whom four received nivolumab and three received nivolumab plus ipilimumab. The paper as a whole reports these results and caveats: From pretherapy to surgery, increases in tumor T-cell richness and clonality were observed in three of three dual-therapy tumors but in only two of four nivolumab-treated tumors. TCR sequencing was performed in a small number of samples. TCR richness in pretherapy blood showed a positive correlation with richness in tumors resected after neoadjuvant therapy (Spearman R of about 0.79). Greater TCR richness and clonality were observed in resected tumors than in tumor-adjacent uninvolved lung, and increases were observed in more dual-therapy-treated tumors. No significant correlation was found between TCR clonality and pathologic tumor regression, and only a single major-pathologic-response sample was available for the analysis of TCR clonality versus pathologic tumor regression.

The sample's time point label, decoded: at surgical resection after neoadjuvant nivolumab +/- ipilimumab. The samples were taken from NEOSTAR, a phase 2 randomized trial in operable NSCLC that tested neoadjuvant nivolumab or nivolumab plus ipilimumab, followed by surgery. Library creation used the immunoSEQ multiplex PCR assay. The paper's data handling went like this. Repertoires were summarized in terms of richness and clonality, and significantly expanded and contracted clones between pre- and post-therapy samples were identified. TCRdb limited this immuneACCESS table to in-frame rearrangements with V and J called. A share of clones is missing; checked studies link under half to unresolved V genes, and the rest is unexplained. V and J calls and clone size are those listed in that table; D and trimming were worked out from the DNA. For this sample the table gives roughly 14,000 clones, of which 65% to 75% were detected only once. The ten largest clones take up about 25% of the sample.

The sequencing used peripheral blood, collected after neoadjuvant nivolumab, alone or with ipilimumab, at or shortly before surgery. This TCR derives from an adult with non-small cell lung cancer.

The CDR3 protein is CSALGRENSNEQFF. At the DNA level, the sequence is TGCAGCGCTCTGGGGCGGGAGAACTCTAATGAGCAGTTCTTC. Recombination linked TRBV29-1 to TRBJ2-1; a stretch of 7 junction bases matches TRBD2. The CDR3 has 14 amino acids, counting the end cysteine and phenylalanine. Only the CDR3 part of the read is kept: 42 bases, read in frame from the first base. CDR1 and CDR2, per the germline V gene, are SQVTM and ANQGSEA. The germline V and J ends show losses of 7 bases and 7 bases respectively, and no gene match explains 13 bases of the junction.